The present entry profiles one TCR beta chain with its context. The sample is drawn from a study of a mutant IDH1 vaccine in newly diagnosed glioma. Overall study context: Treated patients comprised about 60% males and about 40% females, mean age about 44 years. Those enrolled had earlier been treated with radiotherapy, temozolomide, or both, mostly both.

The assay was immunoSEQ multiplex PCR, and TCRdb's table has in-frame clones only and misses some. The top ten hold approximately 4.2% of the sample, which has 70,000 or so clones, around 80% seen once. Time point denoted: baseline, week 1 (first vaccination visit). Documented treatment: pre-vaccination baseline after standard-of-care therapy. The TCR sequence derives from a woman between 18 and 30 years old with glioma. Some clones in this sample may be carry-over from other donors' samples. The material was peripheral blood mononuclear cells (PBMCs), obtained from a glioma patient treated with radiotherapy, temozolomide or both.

The CDR3 DNA follows: TGTGCCAGCAGCCAAGGGACTATTGCCTACGAGCAGTACTTC. As protein: CASSQGTIAYEQYF. The genes are TRBV4-2 and TRBJ2-7, with a tentative D call TRBD2 (6 bases). CDR3 length: 14 residues. Germline V lookup: CDR1 LGHNA, CDR2 YNFKEQ. The V end lost 1 base, the J end lost 2 bases, and 9 bases lay between the germline ends.